The 31 T cell receptor beta chains below all came from one sample that was sequenced in a study of cytomegalovirus exposure and HLA in healthy donors. The PCR employed 60 Vbeta primers together with 13 Jbeta primers. Libraries were prepared by immunoSEQ multiplex PCR; TCRdb keeps only in-frame clonotypes and omits some of them. The sample has some 100,000 clones, around 73% seen once. The sample was PBMCs. The receptors originated from a man aged 40-49 years in good health and CMV-seronegative.

V usage is TRBV19 and J usage is TRBJ1-5; TRBD1 aligns across 11 bases. Germline V lookup: CDR1 LNHDA, CDR2 SQIVND (reference sequence). The V gene end was trimmed by 5 bases and the J gene end by 6 bases; junction bases not matched to a gene: 6. The CDR3 covers 15 residues. The chain's CDR3 is CASSARTGGSQPQHF. As DNA, the CDR3 is TGTGCCAGTAGTGCTCGGACAGGGGGCAGTCAGCCCCAGCATTTT.

CDR3 amino acids: CASAPSRGLKTEAFF. CDR3 bases: TGTGCTAGTGCCCCCTCCAGGGGGCTTAAAACTGAAGCTTTCTTT. The V gene is TRBV12-5, the J gene TRBJ1-1; TRBD1 matches 8 bases. CDR1 and CDR2 (germline): LGHNT, FRNRAP. The CDR3 loop spans 15 amino acids. V lost 7 bases and J lost 5; bases outside the gene matches: 12. The whole variable domain, filled in from reference TRBV12-5 and TRBJ1-1, reads DARVTQTPRHKVTEMGQEVTMRCQPILGHNTVFWYRQTMMQGLELLAYFRNRAPLDDSGMPKDRFSAEMPDATLATLKIQPSEPRDSAVYFCASAPSRGLKTEAFFGQGTRLTVV.

The rearrangement joins TRBV19 to TRBJ1-2; D gene ambiguous. V dropped 5 bases and J dropped 8 bases, with 15 bases sitting between them. Germline assignment: CDR1 LNHDA and CDR2 SQIVND (reference sequence). The CDR3 consists of 13 residues. CDR3 sequence: CASSPPTRHGYTF. CDR3 nucleotides: TGTGCCAGTAGTCCCCCGACACGCCACGGCTACACCTTC.

This chain connects TRBV27 to TRBJ1-5, with D perhaps TRBD1 (5 bases). CDR1 and CDR2 from the germline V gene are MNHEY and SMNVEV (reference sequence). V was pared by 2 bases and J by 2 bases, with 10 bases between. The CDR3 has 15 residues. The CDR3 DNA reads as TGTGCCAGCAGTTTACAGGGAAGGGGCAATCAGCCCCAGCATTTT. It specifies CASSLQGRGNQPQHF.

In its sample, this clone was seen a few times. V and J are TRBV19 and TRBJ2-1; 10 positions agree with TRBD1. Germline V gene lookup returns CDR1 LNHDA and CDR2 SQIVND (reference sequence). This CDR3 comprises 16 residues. Unmatched junction bases numbered 13, after V lost 7 bases and J lost 7 bases. This CDR3 reads CASNSHGTGVLNEQFF. The CDR3 region has the DNA TGTGCCAGTAACAGCCACGGGACAGGGGTATTAAATGAGCAGTTCTTC.

This chain connects TRBV7-9 to TRBJ1-1; 7 nucleotides match TRBD1. Germline CDR1 and CDR2: SEHNR and FQNEAQ (reference sequence). The length of the CDR3 is 15 residues. Trimming at V came to 5 bases and at J to 6 bases, leaving 12 bases not matched to a gene. In DNA form, the CDR3 reads TGTGCCAGCAGCCCTACAGGGGCCTCCAACGCTGAAGCTTTCTTT. Protein sequence: CASSPTGASNAEAFF.

The chain couples TRBV6-6 to TRBJ1-3; D call uncertain. Trimming took off 5 bases at V and 0 bases at J, with 14 bases between the two ends. This CDR3 contains 16 residues. Germline CDR1 is MNHNY and CDR2 is SVGAGI (reference sequence). Written as DNA, the CDR3 is TGTGCCAGCAGTCTTCTACCTGGAGGCTCTGGAAACACCATATATTTT. It translates to CASSLLPGGSGNTIYF.

This chain links TRBV6-1 with TRBJ2-3; 7 nucleotides align to TRBD1. CDR3 length: 15 residues. The trim removed 6 bases at V and 5 bases at J, leaving 11 bases unmatched. CDR1 is MNHNS, CDR2 SASEGT, per germline. The CDR3 protein is CASSASRQGGDTQYF. The DNA for the CDR3 is TGTGCCAGCAGCGCGAGCCGACAGGGCGGAGATACGCAGTATTTT.

The chain recombines TRBV4-2 with TRBJ2-7; the D is unclear. Germline CDR1 is LGHNA and CDR2 is YNFKEQ. The CDR3 runs 15 residues. Trimming removed 4 bases from V and 0 bases from J, with 13 bases in between. The CDR3 DNA reads TGTGCCAGCAGCCCCCAGGTCTCCCTCTCCTACGAGCAGTACTTC. Residues: CASSPQVSLSYEQYF.

The J gene is TRBJ2-7, the V gene TRBV6-5; 10 positions agree with TRBD1. The germline CDR1 and CDR2 sequences are MNHEY and SVGAGI. This CDR3 has 15 residues. The J segment lost 6 bases and the V segment lost 5 bases, leaving 10 bases of the junction unmatched. CDR3 protein: CASSLTWDRGSEQYF. In DNA, the CDR3 is TGTGCCAGCAGTCTCACGTGGGACAGGGGAAGCGAGCAGTACTTC.

The chain combines TRBV4-3 with TRBJ2-2, with TRBD1 matching 9 bases. Trimming removed 3 bases from V and 6 bases from J; junction bases left unmatched: 5. Germline V lookup: CDR1 LGHNA, CDR2 YSLEER. The CDR3 has 15 amino acids. In DNA, the CDR3 is TGCGCCAGCAGCCACCCCGGACAGGGGCCCGGGGAGCTGTTTTTT. Translating gives CASSHPGQGPGELFF.

The J gene is TRBJ1-5, the V gene TRBV9; 10 bases align to TRBD1. V trimming: 4 bases; J trimming: 7 bases; junction bases outside the gene matches: 5. CDR1 SGDLS and CDR2 YYNGEE come from the germline V gene. The CDR3 extends over 14 amino acids. Written as DNA, the CDR3 is TGTGCCAGCAGCCCTGGGACAGGGGAACAGCCCCAGCATTTT. Translating gives CASSPGTGEQPQHF.

Note on this clone: The same CDR3 can be traced to other DNA sequences in this sample. V is TRBV6-4 and J is TRBJ2-2, with unresolved D. The V gene's germline CDR1 is MRHNA and CDR2 SNTAGT. V lost 0 bases to trimming and J lost 4 bases, with 3 bases between them. The CDR3 length is 13 residues. The CDR3 reads CASSDSSTGELFF. The CDR3, as DNA: TGTGCCAGCAGTGACTCGAGCACCGGGGAGCTGTTTTTT.

The rearrangement links TRBV25-1 to TRBJ2-7; possibly TRBD1 for D (6 bases). Deletions cut 7 bases from V and 5 bases from J, with 9 bases between. CDR1 and CDR2 from the germline V gene are MGHDK and SYGVNS. The CDR3 spans 11 residues. CDR3 sequence reads: CASTTGHEQYF. DNA for the CDR3: TGTGCCAGCACGACAGGCCACGAGCAGTACTTC.

In its sample, this clone was seen a few times. The rearrangement uses TRBV19 and TRBJ1-6; no clear D. The germline V gene has CDR1 LNHDA and CDR2 SQIVND (reference sequence). V was cut by 4 bases and J by 13 bases, with 20 bases left in between. The CDR3 spans 15 residues. In DNA, the CDR3 is TGTGCCAGTAGTAATTTGGTACCAACTCGGTGGCCCCTCCACTTT. This codes for CASSNLVPTRWPLHF.

Only a few counts were recorded for this clone. The rearrangement joins TRBV4-1 to TRBJ2-7, with 7 bases lining up with TRBD1. The CDR3 covers 18 residues. From germline, CDR1 is MGHRA and CDR2 YSYEKL. V lost 2 bases, J lost 7 bases, and 20 bases stayed unmatched. CDR3 amino acids: CASSQSTRTPGQRTEQYF. The CDR3 DNA reads as TGCGCCAGCAGCCAATCCACCCGAACCCCGGGACAGCGGACGGAGCAGTACTTC.

The chain recombines TRBV5-1 with TRBJ1-6, with 9 positions matching TRBD1. CDR3 length: 13 amino acids. The ends lost 9 bases at V and 8 bases at J; junction bases unmatched: 6. Germline-derived CDR1 and CDR2 are SGHRS and YFSETQ. CDR3 nucleotides: TGCGCCATTACGGACAGGGGACATTCACCCCTCCACTTT. It is translated as CAITDRGHSPLHF.

V gene TRBV25-1 combines with J gene TRBJ2-1; a possible D gene is TRBD1 (6 bases). The V and J ends lost 4 bases and 7 bases respectively, with 14 bases between them. The germline V gene has CDR1 MGHDK and CDR2 SYGVNS. CDR3 length: 14 amino acids. The CDR3 DNA sequence: TGTGCCAGCAGTGCCCCGGGACAAACGAATGAGCAGTTCTTC. Protein product: CASSAPGQTNEQFF.

This sequence joins TRBV4-3 and TRBJ2-1; D unresolved. Germline V lookup: CDR1 LGHNA, CDR2 YSLEER. V was clipped by 0 bases and J by 7 bases, with 13 bases between them. The CDR3 contains 15 residues. The CDR3 DNA reads as TGCGCCAGCAGCCAAGATCGCGCGGCGATGAATGAGCAGTTCTTC. Protein sequence: CASSQDRAAMNEQFF.

The chain is built from TRBV9 and TRBJ1-4; 8 nucleotides agree with TRBD1. The CDR3 is 14 residues long. Germline CDR1 reads SGDLS; CDR2 reads YYNGEE. V shed 4 bases, J shed 5 bases, and the junction held 4 bases outside the gene matches. As DNA, the CDR3 is TGTGCCAGCAGCACCACAGGGGGGAATGAAAAACTGTTTTTT. Its translation: CASSTTGGNEKLFF.

This chain connects TRBV6-5 to TRBJ1-1; possible D gene TRBD1, 5 bases. The length of the CDR3 is 16 residues. Trimming removed 2 bases from V and 4 bases from J, with 17 bases in between. The germline V gene encodes CDR1 MNHEY and CDR2 SVGAGI. The CDR3 DNA reads TGTGCCAGCAGTTACCCGACATTGGGGGAGGGCACTGAAGCTTTCTTT. This gives the protein CASSYPTLGEGTEAFF.

This chain links TRBV11-2 with TRBJ2-1, with 11 bases fitting TRBD2. The V and J ends lost 5 bases and 5 bases, in that order; junction bases with no gene match: 5. Germline CDR1 reads SGHAT; CDR2 reads FQNNGV. CDR3 length: 15 residues. The CDR3 DNA follows: TGTGCCAGCAGCAAACTAGCGGGGGCGCACAATGAGCAGTTCTTC. It is translated as CASSKLAGAHNEQFF.

The V call is TRBV5-4, the J call TRBJ2-3; 7 bases are a match to TRBD1. CDR1 and CDR2 from the germline V gene are SGHNT and YYREEE (reference sequence). The CDR3 loop spans 14 amino acids. V shed 4 bases and J 5 bases; nucleotides not matched to a gene: 7. The CDR3 DNA reads as TGTGCCAGCAGCATTAGGACAGGTTTAGATACGCAGTATTTT. It codes for CASSIRTGLDTQYF.

The chain couples TRBV27 to TRBJ1-1; weak D call: TRBD1 (6 bases). V was trimmed by 4 bases and J by 6 bases, leaving 15 bases between them. The CDR3 has 14 residues. Germline V gene sequence: CDR1 MNHEY, CDR2 SMNVEV (reference sequence). CDR3 residues: CASSYREGVAEAFF. Written as DNA, the CDR3 is TGTGCCAGCAGTTACCGAGAGGGGGTAGCTGAAGCTTTCTTT.

The rearrangement uses TRBV19 and TRBJ1-5, with D perhaps matching TRBD1 (5 bases). Germline V gene sequence: CDR1 LNHDA, CDR2 SQIVND (reference sequence). The CDR3 has 14 residues. The ends were cut back, 4 bases at V and 1 base at J, with 8 bases in the middle. The CDR3 region is CASSKQGSNQPQHF. In DNA, the CDR3 is TGTGCCAGTAGTAAGCAGGGCAGCAATCAGCCCCAGCATTTT.

This clone was picked up one time. The chain combines TRBV5-1 with TRBJ2-7; TRBD2 agrees at 9 bases. CDR3 size: 15 residues. The germline gives CDR1 SGHRS, CDR2 YFSETQ. The V gene end was trimmed by 1 base and the J gene end by 5 bases; junction bases not matched to a gene: 7. The CDR3 sequence is CASSLLAGQSNEQYF. The CDR3 DNA follows: TGCGCCAGCAGCTTGCTAGCGGGGCAGTCTAACGAGCAGTACTTC.

The chain recombines TRBV4-3 with TRBJ1-3; perhaps TRBD1 as D (6 bases). Per germline, CDR1 LGHNA and CDR2 YSLEER. CDR3 size: 17 residues. V was cut by 3 bases and J by 1 base, with 16 bases left in between. CDR3 region: CASSHTTGQRSGNTIYF. The CDR3 DNA is TGCGCCAGCAGCCACACGACAGGTCAAAGGTCTGGAAACACCATATATTTT.

This clone was observed a handful of times. The chain recombines TRBV4-3 with TRBJ2-1; TRBD1 agrees at 9 bases. J gave up 3 bases and V 3 bases, and 6 bases lay outside the gene matches. The CDR3 length is 16 residues. Germline CDR1 is LGHNA and CDR2 is YSLEER. CDR3 sequence: CASSQTAGQGYNEQFF. CDR3 nucleotides: TGCGCCAGCAGCCAGACCGCGGGACAGGGCTACAATGAGCAGTTCTTC.

The chain links TRBV6-1 to TRBJ1-2; 10 positions match TRBD1. There are 13 residues in the CDR3. J gave up 3 bases and V 6 bases, and 1 base lay outside the gene matches. CDR1 is MNHNS, CDR2 SASEGT, per germline. The DNA of the CDR3 is TGTGCCAGCAGGGACAGGGGGTACTATGGCTACACCTTC. This encodes CASRDRGYYGYTF.

This chain joins TRBV29-1 and TRBJ1-3; D gene unclear. The CDR3 is made up of 14 amino acids. V gave up 7 bases and J gave up 0 bases, with 13 bases separating them. The germline gives CDR1 SQVTM, CDR2 ANQGSEA. CDR3 nucleotide sequence: TGCAGCGCCAGTATTACAAGCTCTGGAAACACCATATATTTT. Its translation: CSASITSSGNTIYF.

The chain links TRBV4-1 to TRBJ1-1; 7 nucleotides match TRBD1. The CDR3 contains 13 residues. Germline assignment: CDR1 MGHRA and CDR2 YSYEKL. The ends lost 4 bases at V and 10 bases at J; junction bases unmatched: 9. The CDR3 loop reads CASSRRQGGAAFF. The CDR3 DNA reads as TGCGCCAGCAGCCGCCGACAGGGTGGCGCAGCTTTCTTT.